This TCR beta chain appears in the sequencing data of a study of shared clonotypes between healthy human individuals. General observations from the study: Represented genetic and exposure-history diversity was restricted by having few donors. Roughly 5% of naive CD4 clonotypes were common to a few donors.

As concerns this clone: No antigen is known for it.

This CDR3 is 14 amino acids long. Germline V gives CDR1 MNHEY, CDR2 SVGAGI. The V and J ends lost 4 bases and 0 bases respectively, with 7 bases between them. Selected positively for CCR7 and CD45RO-negative, naive CD8 cells excluded terminally differentiated effector memory CD45RA+ cells. At a deep level, the assay was run. Repertoires were generated with immunoSEQ multiplex PCR, while TCRdb's copy carries only in-frame clones and drops some. The repertoire consists of approximately 840,000 clones, with around 96% occurring once and the leading ten covering around 0.25%. Input material: naive CD8+ T cells sorted from blood. This receptor was taken from a man younger than 40 in good health. V gene TRBV6-5 combines with J gene TRBJ1-3, with D unresolved. CDR3 residues: CASSFGGSGNTIYF. CDR3 DNA: TGTGCCAGCAGTTTCGGAGGCTCTGGAAACACCATATATTTT.